Listed here is a single TCR beta chain. TCRdb independently ran MiXCR on the PCR reads; one entry per CDR3 protein. Among fewer than 18,000 distinct CDR3 sequences listed, roughly 50% were seen once. The data belong to a study of tumor-infiltrating lymphocytes in oesophageal squamous cell carcinoma. The specimen sequenced was esophageal tumor tissue. The TCR sequence derives from a male donor with esophageal squamous cell carcinoma.

The CDR3: CASSLNTDYYNEQYF. CDR3 coding DNA: TGTGCCAGCAGCCTAAATACAGATTACTACAATGAGCAGTACTTC. V gene TRBV7-2 combines with J gene TRBJ2-7; D is uncertain. CDR3 size: 15 residues. The V end lost 5 bases, the J end lost 7 bases, and 21 bases lay between the germline ends. Germline-derived CDR1 and CDR2 are SGHTA and FQGNSA.